These 22 T cell receptor beta chains originate from one sample sequenced in a study of vaccination and CD4 T cells after COVID-19. Sequenced with the Oncomine TCR Beta short-read assay was DNA taken from cultured CD4+ T cells. TCRdb analysed the PCR reads with MiXCR anew, one entry per CDR3 protein. Of about 12,000 distinct CDR3 sequences listed, under 75% are singletons. The treatment was: roughly 11-day PBMC culture with coronavirus spike peptide pools or control peptides (ViraFEST assay). What these receptors recognize is not known. Sequencing used CD4+ T cells from blood, cultured in vitro. These receptors were obtained from a human donor who had recovered from COVID-19.

This chain uses TRBV4-2 with TRBJ1-1, with D possibly matching TRBD1 (5 bases). Trimming removed 1 base from V and 1 base from J, with 7 bases in between. This CDR3 comprises 14 residues. Germline values: CDR1 LGHNA, CDR2 YNFKEQ. This CDR3 is CASSQGGKNTEAFF. CDR3 DNA: TGTGCCAGCAGCCAAGGGGGCAAGAACACTGAAGCTTTCTTT.

The chain has TRBV6-1 and TRBJ2-1, with 13 bases that match TRBD2. Germline CDR1 is MNHNS and CDR2 is SASEGT. This CDR3 has 15 residues. The V gene end was trimmed by 6 bases and the J gene end by 6 bases; junction bases not matched to a gene: 5. The CDR3 region is CASRPGLAGANEQFF. The CDR3 coding sequence is TGTGCCAGCAGACCAGGACTAGCGGGAGCCAATGAGCAGTTCTTC.

This chain connects TRBV7-9 to TRBJ2-7; unclear D gene. The CDR3 extends over 14 amino acids. Germline-derived CDR1 and CDR2 are SEHNR and FQNEAQ (reference sequence). The V and J ends lost 0 bases and 1 base respectively, with 7 bases between them. The CDR3 is CASSLAGISYEQYF. CDR3 nucleotides: TGTGCCAGCAGCTTAGCAGGGATATCCTACGAGCAGTACTTC.

The chain employs TRBV18 and TRBJ1-5; D uncertain. Germline CDR1 KGHSH, CDR2 LQKENI. The CDR3 is 14 residues long. Trimming took off 4 bases at V and 3 bases at J, with 10 bases between the two ends. The chain's CDR3 is CASSQVSNNQPQHF. CDR3 DNA: TGTGCCAGCTCACAGGTTTCAAACAATCAGCCCCAGCATTTT.

J is TRBJ1-5 and V is TRBV6-5, with D possibly matching TRBD1 (6 bases). The CDR3 runs to 20 residues. Trimming removed 2 bases at V and 2 bases at J, with 25 bases between. Germline V gives CDR1 MNHEY, CDR2 SVGAGI. The CDR3 DNA is TGTGCCAGCAGTTACGGGGGCCGGGGACGGAATCGACAACGCAATCAGCCCCAGCATTTT. Amino acid sequence: CASSYGGRGRNRQRNQPQHF.

This sequence joins TRBV20-1 and TRBJ2-1; D is possibly TRBD2 (5 bases). Germline V gene data show CDR1 as DFQATT and CDR2 as SNEGSKA (reference sequence). CDR3 length equals 12 residues. Trimming took off 4 bases at V and 6 bases at J, with 10 bases between the two ends. The CDR3 loop reads CSAISGGNEQFF. Written as DNA, the CDR3 is TGCAGTGCTATCTCCGGAGGCAATGAGCAGTTCTTC.

This chain links TRBV28 with TRBJ1-5; 10 positions match TRBD1. CDR1 is MDHEN and CDR2 is SYDVKM in the germline V gene. The V gene end was trimmed by 4 bases and the J gene end by 6 bases; junction bases not matched to a gene: 6. The CDR3 runs 15 residues. As DNA, the CDR3 is TGTGCCAGCAGTTCCGGACAGGGGGAGGCTCAGCCCCAGCATTTT. Its translation is CASSSGQGEAQPQHF.

This sequence joins TRBV20-1 and TRBJ2-1; D gene ambiguous. V lost 6 bases and J 6 bases, leaving 15 bases between the germline ends. The CDR3 has 13 residues. Germline CDR1 is DFQATT and CDR2 is SNEGSKA (reference sequence). CDR3 sequence reads: CSALPAVGNEQFF. In nucleotides, the CDR3 is TGCAGTGCCCTCCCCGCGGTGGGCAATGAGCAGTTCTTC.

The CDR3 sequence: CASSFTSLRGNEQFF. In DNA form, the CDR3 reads TGCGCCAGCAGCTTCACTAGTTTACGAGGCAATGAGCAGTTCTTC. The genes are TRBV5-1 and TRBJ2-1; D might be TRBD2 (5 bases). CDR1 is SGHRS and CDR2 is YFSETQ in the germline V gene. The CDR3 runs to 15 residues. V lost 2 bases, J lost 6 bases, and 15 bases lay in between.

The V call is TRBV6-1, the J call TRBJ2-2, with 7 bases that match TRBD2. This CDR3 comprises 15 residues. V lost 6 bases, J lost 4 bases, and 8 bases stayed unmatched. The germline gives CDR1 MNHNS, CDR2 SASEGT. This CDR3 is CASSGRESGTGELFF. For the CDR3, the DNA is TGTGCCAGCAGCGGGCGGGAGTCGGGCACCGGGGAGCTGTTTTTT.

In nucleotides, the CDR3 is TGTGCCTGGAGTGTACGTAGTGGCACTGAAGCTTTCTTT. Protein product: CAWSVRSGTEAFF. The V call is TRBV30, the J call TRBJ1-1; D is uncertain. The germline V gene encodes CDR1 GTSNPN and CDR2 SVGIG (reference sequence). The CDR3 runs 13 residues. Trimming shortened V by 0 bases and J by 4 bases, and 9 bases separated the two germline ends. The full variable domain, completed using reference TRBV30 and TRBJ1-1, is SQTIHQWPATLVQPVGSPLSLECTVEGTSNPNLYWYRQAAGRGLQLLFYSVGIGQISSEVPQNLSASRPQDRQFILSSKKLLLSDSGFYLCAWSVRSGTEAFFGQGTRLTVV.

V and J are TRBV21-1 and TRBJ1-2. TRBV21-1 is flagged as a pseudogene. The CDR3 is 12 residues long. The CDR3 loop reads CASSRSPYGYTF. CDR3 DNA: TGTGCCAGCAGCCGATCCCCCTATGGCTACACCTTC.

This clonotype was seen more than once but under ten times. The rearrangement joins TRBV9 to TRBJ2-5, with D possibly matching TRBD2 (5 bases). This CDR3 comprises 16 residues. Germline V gives CDR1 SGDLS, CDR2 YYNGEE. The V end was cut by 1 base, the J end by 4 bases, with 17 bases between. The DNA for the CDR3 is TGTGCCAGCAGCGTACTATCCGGGAACACCGGAGAGACCCAGTACTTC. Protein product: CASSVLSGNTGETQYF.

The V call is TRBV7-3, the J call TRBJ1-2; D unresolved. Germline assignment: CDR1 SGHTA and CDR2 FQGTGA. The CDR3 length is 15 residues. Trimming stripped 5 bases from V and 4 bases from J, with 17 bases between. The chain's CDR3 is CASSPQPGDGYGYTF. CDR3 nucleotides: TGTGCCAGCAGCCCCCAGCCCGGAGACGGCTATGGCTACACCTTC.

This chain joins TRBV10-1 and TRBJ2-2; possibly TRBD1 for D (5 bases). The CDR3 length is 16 residues. In germline, CDR1 is WNHNN, CDR2 SYGVQD (reference sequence). The V end was cut by 0 bases, the J end by 7 bases, with 15 bases between. The CDR3 loop is CASSESSLLRGGELFF. CDR3 bases: TGCGCCAGCAGTGAGTCAAGCCTTTTAAGGGGCGGGGAGCTGTTTTTT.

The genes are TRBV7-9 and TRBJ2-7; the D call may be TRBD1 or TRBD2 (5 bases each). Germline CDR1 reads SEHNR; CDR2 reads FQNEAQ (reference sequence). V lost 3 bases and J lost 8, with 8 bases in between. The CDR3 sequence is 11 residues long. Here the CDR3 DNA reads TGTGCCAGCAGCTTGGTGGGACAGCAGTACTTC. It specifies CASSLVGQQYF.

The chain has TRBV11-2 and TRBJ2-3; D is ambiguous. The germline V gene has CDR1 SGHAT and CDR2 FQNNGV. Trimming took 5 bases from V and 2 from J, leaving 11 bases between them. This CDR3 spans 14 amino acids. CDR3 in DNA: TGTGCCAGCAGCCCGAGGTGGTCCACAGATACGCAGTATTTT. Its translation: CASSPRWSTDTQYF.

The chain uses TRBV20-1 and TRBJ2-3; D is possibly TRBD1 (7 bases). Germline CDR1 reads DFQATT; CDR2 reads SNEGSKA (reference sequence). V lost 3 bases and J lost 1, with 14 bases in between. This CDR3 is built from 15 residues. CDR3 DNA sequence: TGCAGTGCTAGGAGACAGGGAGGTGGCACAGATACGCAGTATTTT. This codes for CSARRQGGGTDTQYF.

The gene calls are TRBV5-5 and TRBJ2-7; D ambiguous. V lost 0 bases to trimming and J lost 2 bases, with 9 bases between them. From germline, CDR1 is SGHKS and CDR2 YYEKEE (reference sequence). This CDR3 is 14 amino acids long. The CDR3 is CASSLVQAAYEQYF. The CDR3 DNA sequence: TGTGCCAGCAGCTTGGTGCAGGCCGCCTACGAGCAGTACTTC.

The J gene is TRBJ2-7, the V gene TRBV20-1; TRBD2 matches at 8 bases. The germline gives CDR1 DFQATT, CDR2 SNEGSKA (reference sequence). J was trimmed by 3 bases and V by 3 bases; bases with no gene match: 4. This CDR3 has 13 amino acids. CDR3 coding DNA: TGCAGTGCTAGGGGAGCGGGAGTCTACGAGCAGTACTTC. Translation gives CSARGAGVYEQYF.

J is TRBJ1-1 and V is TRBV20-1; D possibly corresponds to TRBD1 (5 bases). CDR1 and CDR2 from the germline V gene are DFQATT and SNEGSKA (reference sequence). The CDR3 covers 14 residues. With 6 bases removed from V and 3 bases from J, the gap between germline ends came to 17 bases. The CDR3 protein is CSARHRDSYTEAFF. DNA for the CDR3: TGCAGTGCCCGCCATCGCGACAGCTACACTGAAGCTTTCTTT.

The CDR3 spells CTSSKGGRGDEQFF. In DNA, the CDR3 is TGTACCAGCAGCAAAGGGGGCAGAGGCGATGAGCAGTTCTTC. This sequence joins TRBV21-1 and TRBJ2-1; the table names TRBD1, a call not compared with the DNA. TRBV21-1 is a documented pseudogene. CDR3 length: 14 residues.